A single sample gave rise to the 31 T cell receptor beta chains below, sequenced in a study of tumor-infiltrating lymphocytes in primary liver carcinoma. A constant-region primer served to make TCR beta cDNA from about 0.5 ug total RNA. Slightly modified ARM-PCR with three nested multiplex PCR rounds yielded TCR beta libraries. Running roughly 10 cycles apiece, the first two PCR rounds relied on TRBV1-TRBV30 forward primers together with a C-beta reverse primer. Using its own MiXCR run on the multiplex PCR reads, TCRdb lists one record per CDR3 protein. The table includes roughly 330,000 distinct CDR3 sequences, around three fifths detected once. Blood RNA originated from unsorted whole blood, with germline DNA additionally extracted. Sequenced: peripheral blood. The origin of the receptors is a man aged 35-49 years with primary liver carcinoma and hepatitis B virus infection.

The chain links TRBV11-2 to TRBJ2-1; no clear D gene. Trimming stripped 1 base from V and 7 bases from J, with 17 bases between. This CDR3 is 16 amino acids long. Germline CDR1 and CDR2: SGHAT and FQNNGV. This CDR3 reads CASSLGSIWNGNEQFF. DNA for the CDR3: TGTGCCAGCAGCTTAGGTAGCATTTGGAACGGGAATGAGCAGTTCTTC. Full variable domain (missing parts from reference TRBV11-2 and TRBJ2-1): EAGVAQSPRYKIIEKRQSVAFWCNPISGHATLYWYQQILGQGPKLLIQFQNNGVVDDSQLPKDRFSAERLKGVDSTLKIQPAKLEDSAVYLCASSLGSIWNGNEQFFGPGTRLTVL.

The rearrangement uses TRBV10-3 and TRBJ2-2; D is perhaps TRBD2 (6 bases). The V and J ends lost 7 bases and 6 bases respectively, with 15 bases between them. Germline V gene sequence: CDR1 ENHRY, CDR2 SYGVKD. This CDR3 has 14 residues. The CDR3 is CAITPSGRSGELFF. The DNA for the CDR3 is TGTGCCATCACACCGTCAGGGAGGTCCGGGGAGCTGTTTTTT.

The chain carries TRBV30 and TRBJ1-6; no clear D gene. Germline lookup yields CDR1 GTSNPN and CDR2 SVGIG (reference sequence). The V end was cut by 2 bases, the J end by 9 bases, with 8 bases between. There are 12 residues in the CDR3. This CDR3 is CAWSTSVSPLHF. The DNA of the CDR3 is TGTGCCTGGAGTACGTCGGTTTCACCCCTCCACTTT.

V and J are TRBV11-2 and TRBJ2-3; tentatively, D is TRBD2 (5 bases). V lost 5 bases, J lost 12 bases, and 24 bases lay in between. The CDR3 runs 15 residues. Germline V CDR1 and CDR2: SGHAT, FQNNGV. CDR3 residues: CASSPRPTGTDAQYF. CDR3 nucleotide sequence: TGTGCCAGCAGCCCCCGCCCAACGGGAACAGATGCACAGTATTTT. The whole variable domain, filled in from reference TRBV11-2 and TRBJ2-3, reads EAGVAQSPRYKIIEKRQSVAFWCNPISGHATLYWYQQILGQGPKLLIQFQNNGVVDDSQLPKDRFSAERLKGVDSTLKIQPAKLEDSAVYLCASSPRPTGTDAQYFGPGTRLTVL.

The chain has TRBV28 and TRBJ2-2; D is ambiguous. V gave up 7 bases and J gave up 3 bases, with 3 bases separating them. Germline lookup yields CDR1 MDHEN and CDR2 SYDVKM. The CDR3 length is 11 residues. The CDR3 sequence is CASNDTGELFF. In nucleotides, the CDR3 is TGTGCCAGCAATGACACCGGGGAGCTGTTTTTT.

The gene calls are TRBV10-3 and TRBJ2-3; perhaps TRBD2 as D (6 bases). Germline V lookup: CDR1 ENHRY, CDR2 SYGVKD. The V gene lost 4 bases and the J gene lost 6 bases, with 26 bases spanning the gap. CDR3 length: 18 amino acids. CDR3 residues: CAISGSTPAAGLVDTQYF. CDR3 in DNA: TGTGCCATCAGTGGGTCCACGCCCGCAGCGGGCCTGGTGGATACGCAGTATTTT.

The rearrangement uses TRBV12-3 or TRBV12-4 and TRBJ2-7; D not certain. The germline V and J ends were trimmed by 5 bases and 8 bases, with 16 bases remaining between them. The CDR3 totals 13 residues. This CDR3 reads CASSHGLSGKQYF. The CDR3 DNA reads as TGTGCCAGCAGTCATGGGCTGTCCGGCAAGCAGTACTTC.

The rearrangement links TRBV25-1 to TRBJ1-6, with D perhaps matching TRBD1 (6 bases). Looked up from germline, CDR1 is MGHDK and CDR2 is SYGVNS. V was shortened by 2 bases and J by 7 bases, with 9 bases between the two germline ends. CDR3 length: 14 residues. As DNA, the CDR3 is TGTGCCAGCAGTGAACACAGGGAGAATTCACCCCTCCACTTT. As protein: CASSEHRENSPLHF.

Turning to this clonotype: Without the conserved terminal phenylalanine or tryptophan, this CDR3 likely stems from a read error. The chain joins TRBV11-2 to TRBJ2-1, with 10 positions matching TRBD1. The CDR3 spans 15 residues. Germline V gives CDR1 SGHAT, CDR2 FQNNGV. The DNA of the CDR3 is TGCGCCAGCAGTTCCGGGACAGGGGCTAAAGATGAGCAGTTCTTG. Translating gives CASSSGTGAKDEQFL.

Of note for this clonotype: The junction differs from germline at one of its ends, possibly a read error. The chain couples TRBV6-5 to TRBJ2-1; a possible D gene is TRBD2 (5 bases). Germline CDR1 reads MNHEY; CDR2 reads SVGAGI. The CDR3 is made up of 16 amino acids. The CDR3 DNA reads TGCGCCAGCAGTTACTCAGGCGGGCGGTCCTACAATGAGCAGTTCTTC. It codes for CASSYSGGRSYNEQFF.

The V call is TRBV11-2, the J call TRBJ2-7, with 9 bases fitting TRBD1. V lost 6 bases and J lost 9; bases outside the gene matches: 12. The CDR3 consists of 14 residues. The V gene's germline CDR1 is SGHAT and CDR2 FQNNGV. The CDR3: CASRVQGAVFVQYF. For the CDR3, the DNA is TGTGCCAGCAGGGTACAGGGGGCGGTCTTCGTGCAGTACTTC. Variable domain in full (rest from reference TRBV11-2 and TRBJ2-7): EAGVAQSPRYKIIEKRQSVAFWCNPISGHATLYWYQQILGQGPKLLIQFQNNGVVDDSQLPKDRFSAERLKGVDSTLKIQPAKLEDSAVYLCASRVQGAVFVQYFGPGTRLTVT.

As to this clonotype: A much larger clone differs from this one at a single base, so this may be a read error. In DNA form, the CDR3 reads TGTGCCAGCACCCAGACCGGAGCTAACTATGGCTTCACCTTC. As protein: CASTQTGANYGFTF. The genes are TRBV12-3 or TRBV12-4 and TRBJ1-2; D is ambiguous. The length of the CDR3 is 14 residues.

This chain connects TRBV5-1 to TRBJ2-1; unclear D gene. Germline CDR1 reads SGHRS; CDR2 reads YFSETQ. Trimming stripped 2 bases from V and 8 bases from J, with 17 bases between. CDR3 length: 15 amino acids. The CDR3 reads CASSLTTPVLDEQFF. CDR3 nucleotides: TGCGCCAGCAGCTTAACGACACCTGTTTTGGATGAGCAGTTCTTC. Drawing the rest from reference TRBV5-1 and TRBJ2-1, the complete variable domain is KAGVTQTPRYLIKTRGQQVTLSCSPISGHRSVSWYQQTPGQGLQFLFEYFSETQRNKGNFPGRFSGRQFSNSRSEMNVSTLELGDSALYLCASSLTTPVLDEQFFGPGTRLTVL.

In this sample, this clonotype turned up once. A much larger clone is a single base away; this may be a read error. The chain joins TRBV6-6 to TRBJ1-1; TRBD1 might be the D (6 bases). Germline CDR1 is MNHNY and CDR2 is SVGAGI (reference sequence). This CDR3 is 14 amino acids long. The CDR3 reads CASSYTGSNNEAFF. In DNA form, the CDR3 reads TGTGCCAGCAGTTACACAGGGTCGAACAATGAAGCTTTCTTT.

The CDR3 bases are TGTGCCAGCAGCACCCCAGCGGGAAGAGGAGAGGCCCAGTACTTC. The encoded protein is CASSTPAGRGEAQYF. V usage is TRBV11-2 and J usage is TRBJ2-7, with 7 bases that match TRBD2. J lost 10 bases, V lost 5 bases, and 17 bases had no gene match. CDR3 length: 15 residues. The germline V gene encodes CDR1 SGHAT and CDR2 FQNNGV.

This rearrangement joins TRBV28 to TRBJ2-5; TRBD1 might be the D (5 bases). The ends were cut back, 8 bases at V and 6 bases at J, with 13 bases in the middle. From germline, CDR1 is MDHEN and CDR2 SYDVKM. This CDR3 comprises 12 residues. Here the CDR3 reads CASATWGKTQYF. Here the CDR3 DNA reads TGTGCCAGCGCGACATGGGGCAAGACCCAGTACTTC.

The chain couples TRBV6-2 or TRBV6-3 to TRBJ1-2; D ambiguous. CDR3 size: 10 residues. V lost 9 bases to trimming and J lost 11 bases, with 13 bases between them. Germline V gene lookup returns CDR1 MNHEY and CDR2 SVGEGT. The CDR3 region is CASPGRTYTF. The CDR3 coding sequence is TGTGCCAGTCCCGGACGGACTTACACCTTC.

For this clonotype: A clone one base away is much larger, so this may be a read error. The CDR3 DNA is TGTGCCACCCAGGGAACTCTAGCCAGAAACATTCAGTACTTC. It codes for CATQGTLARNIQYF. The rearrangement links TRBV6-2 or TRBV6-3 to TRBJ2-4; either TRBD1 or TRBD2 may supply D (5 bases each). This CDR3 has 14 residues. Germline V gene data show CDR1 as MNHEY and CDR2 as SVGEGT.

This clonotype was recorded only once. A clone one base away is much larger, so this may be a read error. The chain carries TRBV5-5 and TRBJ2-1, with D possibly matching TRBD2 (7 bases). The V end was cut by 1 base, the J end by 9 bases, with 23 bases between. The length of the CDR3 is 17 residues. Germline V CDR1 and CDR2: SGHKS, YYEKEE (reference sequence). DNA for the CDR3: TGTGCCAGCAGCTTGTCAACCGGGACTAACCCACAGGGTGAGCAGTTCTTC. The encoded protein is CASSLSTGTNPQGEQFF.

The gene calls are TRBV6-1 and TRBJ1-6; TRBD1 agrees at 7 bases. Germline CDR1 and CDR2: MNHNS and SASEGT. The CDR3 totals 16 residues. V trimming: 5 bases; J trimming: 7 bases; junction bases outside the gene matches: 11. CDR3 nucleotide sequence: TGTGCCAGCAGTACAACTACAGGGGTAGACAATTCACCCCTCCACTTT. It codes for CASSTTTGVDNSPLHF.

Comments on this clonotype: Germline and junction disagree at one end, which may indicate a read error. This chain uses TRBV6-5 with TRBJ1-2; possibly TRBD1 for D (6 bases). This CDR3 contains 18 residues. Germline values: CDR1 MNHEY, CDR2 SVGAGI. The CDR3 sequence is CANSYHSRQARANYGYTF. The CDR3, as DNA: TGTGCCAACAGTTACCACTCGAGACAGGCCCGGGCTAACTATGGCTACACCTTC.

With regard to this clonotype: This may arise from a read error, as a much more abundant clone is one base away. The chain combines TRBV12-3 or TRBV12-4 with TRBJ1-3; D call uncertain. The CDR3 is 14 amino acids. Here the CDR3 DNA reads TGTGTCAGCAGTCCGCCTCTGTCGGGAAACACCATATATTTT. Translation: CVSSPPLSGNTIYF.

The table lists this clonotype with many counts. J is TRBJ2-3 and V is TRBV11-2; 11 bases fit TRBD2. V dropped 5 bases and J dropped 4; count of bases not matched to a gene: 2. CDR3 length: 14 amino acids. Germline lookup yields CDR1 SGHAT and CDR2 FQNNGV. CDR3 bases: TGTGCCAGCAGCACGACTAGCGGGGCAGATACGCAGTATTTT. Protein: CASSTTSGADTQYF. Based on the CDR3 plus reference TRBV11-2 and TRBJ2-3, the full variable domain is EAGVAQSPRYKIIEKRQSVAFWCNPISGHATLYWYQQILGQGPKLLIQFQNNGVVDDSQLPKDRFSAERLKGVDSTLKIQPAKLEDSAVYLCASSTTSGADTQYFGPGTRLTVL.

On this clonotype: A much larger clonotype is one base distant, so this may be a read error. This rearrangement joins TRBV7-9 to TRBJ2-7; 9 bases map to TRBD1. The J segment lost 3 bases and the V segment lost 5 bases, leaving 8 bases of the junction unmatched. The CDR3 extends over 15 amino acids. The V gene's germline CDR1 is SEHNR and CDR2 FQNEAQ (reference sequence). This chain's CDR3 is CASSPGTGQIYEQYF. CDR3 DNA sequence: TGTGCCAGCAGCCCCGGGACAGGGCAGATCTACGAGCAGTACTTC. The complete variable domain, with remaining parts taken from reference TRBV7-9 and TRBJ2-7, reads DTGVSQNPRHKITKRGQNVTFRCDPISEHNRLYWYRQTLGQGPEFLTYFQNEAQLEKSRLLSDRFSAERPKGSFSTLEIQRTEQGDSAMYLCASSPGTGQIYEQYFGPGTRLTVT.

The chain links TRBV11-2 to TRBJ2-1; no clear D. V lost 2 bases and J 5 bases, leaving 13 bases between the germline ends. CDR3 length equals 15 residues. The germline V gene encodes CDR1 SGHAT and CDR2 FQNNGV. CDR3 in amino acids: CASSLSPGPHNEQFF. In nucleotides, the CDR3 is TGTGCCAGCAGCTTAAGTCCGGGCCCTCACAATGAGCAGTTCTTC.

Points on this clonotype: Compared with germline, one end of the junction differs, possibly owing to a read error. The V gene is TRBV11-3, the J gene TRBJ2-1, with 7 nucleotides matching TRBD1. The CDR3 runs 14 residues. CDR1 and CDR2 (germline): SGHNT, YENEEA. The CDR3 reads CASNLDGTDNEQFF. The CDR3 coding sequence is TGCGCCAGCAACTTAGATGGGACAGACAATGAGCAGTTCTTC.

Comment on this clonotype: This could be a read error, since a much larger clone is one nucleotide away. The rearrangement uses TRBV5-4 and TRBJ1-1; D is unresolved. The ends were cut back, 10 bases at V and 5 bases at J, with 18 bases in the middle. The CDR3 extends over 13 amino acids. Germline V lookup: CDR1 SGHNT, CDR2 YYREEE (reference sequence). In nucleotides, the CDR3 is TGTGCCCGCTACAATGCGGGAGGGACTGAAGCTTTCTTT. Residues: CARYNAGGTEAFF.

The chain carries TRBV11-2 and TRBJ2-7; maybe TRBD1 (5 bases). From germline, CDR1 is SGHAT and CDR2 FQNNGV. V dropped 7 bases and J dropped 8 bases, with 15 bases sitting between them. This CDR3 comprises 12 residues. CDR3 residues: CASNFTQDQQYF. The CDR3 DNA follows: TGTGCCAGCAACTTTACACAGGACCAGCAGTACTTC.

With respect to this clonotype: At one boundary the junction diverges from the germline segment, which might be a read error. This chain uses TRBV11-2 with TRBJ2-7, with 7 bases lining up with TRBD1. Germline V gene data show CDR1 as SGHAT and CDR2 as FQNNGV. CDR3 length equals 12 residues. The DNA for the CDR3 is TGTACCAGCAAGCAGGGGGACTACGAGCAGTACTTC. As protein: CTSKQGDYEQYF.

The V gene is TRBV30, the J gene TRBJ2-1; TRBD1 might be the D (6 bases). V was cut by 5 bases and J by 8 bases, with 16 bases left in between. The CDR3 extends over 13 amino acids. Germline V gene data show CDR1 as GTSNPN and CDR2 as SVGIG (reference sequence). CDR3 in amino acids: CAWYREDSYEQFF. The CDR3 DNA is TGTGCCTGGTACCGCGAGGACAGCTATGAGCAGTTCTTC.

A note on this clonotype: Being one base from a much bigger clone, this may be a read error. This chain connects TRBV4-2 to TRBJ1-3; D perhaps matches TRBD1 (5 bases). The germline V gene has CDR1 LGHNA and CDR2 YNFKEQ. This CDR3 has 16 residues. The chain's CDR3 is CASSQDQGGSGSTIYF. CDR3 coding DNA: TGTGCCAGCAGCCAAGATCAGGGTGGCTCTGGAAGCACCATATATTTT.